The T cell receptor (beta chain) described here comes from a study of blood T cell repertoires in COVID-19 (dated by TCRdb to the early 2020s). Turning to the overall study: Samples covering the acute and convalescent phases of COVID-19 were provided by collaborators in the United States, Italy and Spain. The samples were drawn from the first 160 participants of the ongoing ImmuneRACE study and from 950 to 1,500 subjects provided by 6 global collaborators. Where available, HLA class I and class II types were taken from metadata supplied by the sample provider and were not determined by assay-based typing. Subjects who had been exposed to COVID-19, were actively infected with it, or had recovered from it provided the deeply sampled blood TCRbeta repertoires that made up the dataset. The sample metadata nearly always contained a de-identified subject ID, COVID-19 status, age in years and sex. The repertoires were released in a freely available public database intended as a resource for research on the immune response to SARS-CoV-2. The material from the prospective study consisted of cDNA or gDNA derived from T cells, B-cell-depleted T cells, or PBMCs. The full study reports these points: Clinical and demographic metadata were provided uncurated, with the amount varying by source and participant.

Whole blood was collected in K2EDTA tubes by collaborating institutions according to the institutions' own protocols. For TCRbeta analysis, collaborators shipped samples in one of three forms: frozen whole blood, isolated PBMCs, or DNA extracted from either of those sample types. About this clone: Its specific antigen is unknown. No much larger clone exists at a distance of one base, and base qualities are not known.

Taken from cysteine to phenylalanine, the CDR3 has 11 residues. The read is trimmed to its CDR3 DNA, 33 bases read in frame from base 1. At the junction V is shortened by 4 bases and J by 4 bases, with 7 bases in between. CDR1 and CDR2 are drawn from the germline V gene (reference sequence): GTSNPN, SVGIG. TCRbeta CDR3 regions were amplified from genomic DNA by means of the immunoSEQ Assay, a bias-controlled multiplex PCR. Per the original workflow: The number of nucleated cells in each sample was estimated from the amplification of reference gene primers within the assay. To quantify the absolute abundance of each unique TCRbeta CDR3 rearrangement, sequence reads were collapsed and filtered. Productive Simpson clonality was computed per sample as the square root of Simpson's diversity index over productive rearrangements. TCRdb's version of the immuneACCESS table is confined to in-frame rearrangements and falls short of the full clone set. An unresolved V gene accounts for under half of the shortfall where checked; the remainder is of unknown origin. Clonal size and the V and J genes are those of that table, whereas D and trimming came from the DNA. The sample data list 84,000 or so clones, and 85% of these were observed just once. 15% to 20% of the sample rests with the top ten.

The sequence is built from TRBV30 and TRBJ1-1, with no confident D gene call. The source is an older man with active or convalescent COVID-19. Sequencing was done on a sample of peripheral blood. The DNA sequence reads TGTGCCTGGAATCCAGTCACTGAAGCTTTCTTT. This is translated as CAWNPVTEAFF.